Presented here are 17 T cell receptor beta chains from one specimen sequenced in a study of blood T cells in healthy people across ages. It was with a sample-barcoded 5' primer and a J-beta primer mix that a second PCR of roughly 7 to 12 cycles was run. Using its own MiXCR run on the 5' RACE reads, TCRdb lists one record per CDR3 protein. Here the sample spans 1.5 million to 2 million distinct CDR3 sequences, around 36% being singletons. The sample taken for sequencing was blood. Receptor source: a woman under 40 in good health.

Only a few counts were recorded for this clonotype. This chain uses TRBV9 with TRBJ2-2, with TRBD2 matching 8 bases. Germline assignment: CDR1 SGDLS and CDR2 YYNGEE. There are 16 residues in the CDR3. The J segment lost 0 bases and the V segment lost 0 bases, leaving 1 base of the junction unmatched. The CDR3 DNA reads TGTGCCAGCAGCGTAGATAGCGGGGCGAACACCGGGGAGCTGTTTTTT. Protein: CASSVDSGANTGELFF.

The gene calls are TRBV4-1 and TRBJ1-2, with 7 bases that match TRBD1. Germline CDR1 MGHRA, CDR2 YSYEKL. This CDR3 region has 15 residues. V lost 0 bases and J lost 3; bases outside the gene matches: 4. The CDR3 DNA is TGCGCCAGCAGCCAAGACGGGACAGTACACTATGGCTACACCTTC. This gives the protein CASSQDGTVHYGYTF.

This clonotype has ten or more counts. This chain links TRBV12-3 or TRBV12-4 with TRBJ2-1; D possibly corresponds to TRBD1 (6 bases). This CDR3 has 11 residues. The V and J ends lost 3 bases and 11 bases respectively, with 8 bases between them. The CDR3 DNA reads as TGTGCCAGCAGTTTTGGGGACAAGCAGTTCTTC. Its translation is CASSFGDKQFF.

J is TRBJ2-1 and V is TRBV9, with D unclear. This CDR3 contains 16 residues. The germline CDR1 and CDR2 sequences are SGDLS and YYNGEE. With 2 bases removed from V and 2 bases from J, the gap between germline ends came to 14 bases. The CDR3 coding sequence is TGTGCCAGCAGCGTCGGTTCGGATATTGCCTACAATGAGCAGTTCTTC. Protein product: CASSVGSDIAYNEQFF.

The V and J genes are TRBV2 and TRBJ1-2, with 7 nucleotides matching TRBD1. V shed 3 bases, J shed 3 bases, and the junction held 7 bases outside the gene matches. The CDR3 runs to 15 residues. Per germline, CDR1 SNHLY and CDR2 FYNNEI. CDR3 sequence (DNA): TGTGCCAGCAGTGAGACCGGGACAGTATACTATGGCTACACCTTC. This encodes CASSETGTVYYGYTF.

This sequence joins TRBV24-1 and TRBJ2-1; 8 nucleotides align to TRBD1. Trimming removed 4 bases from V and 7 bases from J; junction bases left unmatched: 5. Per the germline V gene, CDR1 is KGHDR and CDR2 is SFDVKD. This CDR3 has 14 residues. In nucleotides, the CDR3 is TGTGCCACCAGTGAAAGGACAGGGAGTAATGAGCAGTTCTTC. As protein: CATSERTGSNEQFF.

This chain links TRBV20-1 with TRBJ1-2; TRBD1 might be the D (5 bases). The CDR3 sequence is 13 residues long. Germline V gene data show CDR1 as DFQATT and CDR2 as SNEGSKA (reference sequence). Trimming shortened V by 3 bases and J by 6 bases, and 14 bases separated the two germline ends. CDR3 sequence (DNA): TGCAGTGCTAGGGAGGACATAGTCCATGGCTACACCTTC. This codes for CSAREDIVHGYTF.

The chain carries TRBV7-3 and TRBJ2-1; 11 nucleotides match TRBD2. Germline-derived CDR1 and CDR2 are SGHTA and FQGTGA. Trimming cost V 4 bases and J 0 bases; bases outside gene matches: 5. This CDR3 contains 17 residues. The CDR3, as DNA: TGTGCCAGCAGCTCTACTAGCGGGAGAAGCTCCTACAATGAGCAGTTCTTC. This gives the protein CASSSTSGRSSYNEQFF.

This clonotype was counted at least ten times. A much larger clone lies a single base off, so this may be a read error. This chain links TRBV20-1 with TRBJ1-2; D is unclear. CDR1 and CDR2 (germline): DFQATT, SNEGSKA (reference sequence). V was trimmed by 0 bases and J by 0 bases, leaving 11 bases between them. CDR3 size: 15 residues. CDR3 sequence: CSARDRRRANYGYTF. The DNA of the CDR3 is TGCAGTGCTAGAGATAGACGGAGGGCTAACTATGGCTACACCTTC.

In this sample, this clonotype turned up a few times. The chain carries TRBV11-2 and TRBJ2-1; D is unclear. The ends were cut back, 4 bases at V and 15 bases at J, with 22 bases in the middle. From germline, CDR1 is SGHAT and CDR2 FQNNGV. The CDR3 length is 14 residues. CDR3: CASSSTPPAVLMFF. The CDR3 nucleotides read TGTGCCAGCAGCTCCACCCCACCCGCGGTACTCATGTTCTTC.

The gene calls are TRBV28 and TRBJ2-3, with TRBD2 matching 8 bases. Trimming took 8 bases from V and 6 from J; bases not matched to a gene: 4. Germline V CDR1 and CDR2: MDHEN, SYDVKM. The CDR3 spans 12 residues. The CDR3 loop reads CASGSSGDTQYF. The CDR3 DNA follows: TGTGCCAGCGGATCTAGCGGGGATACGCAGTATTTT.

Only a few counts were recorded for this clonotype. A read error may account for a junction end that differs from germline. J is TRBJ2-1 and V is TRBV4-1, with TRBD2 identical over 8 bases. CDR1 and CDR2 from the germline V gene are MGHRA and YSYEKL. CDR3 length equals 15 residues. The CDR3 reads CARSQEVAGRSQQFF. The CDR3 DNA is TGCGCCCGCAGCCAAGAGGTAGCGGGGAGATCGCAGCAGTTCTTC.

In this sample, this clonotype turned up once. This could be a read error, since a much larger clone is one nucleotide away. The V gene is TRBV12-3 or TRBV12-4, the J gene TRBJ2-3, with D maybe TRBD2 (6 bases). This CDR3 has 16 residues. Trimming shortened V by 5 bases and J by 4 bases, and 19 bases separated the two germline ends. In nucleotides, the CDR3 is TGTGCCAGCAGTCCCCGTGGGGCGGGAAGCGCAGATACGCAGTATTTT. This codes for CASSPRGAGSADTQYF.

V gene TRBV28 combines with J gene TRBJ2-3, with D perhaps given as TRBD1 or TRBD2 (5 bases each). Germline loops: CDR1 MDHEN, CDR2 SYDVKM. The V gene lost 4 bases and the J gene lost 3 bases, with 11 bases spanning the gap. The CDR3 contains 14 residues. CDR3 residues: CASSSGTHTDTQYF. DNA for the CDR3: TGTGCCAGCAGTTCCGGGACCCATACAGATACGCAGTATTTT.

As concerns this clonotype: This clone may be a read error of a much larger clone one base away. The chain carries TRBV29-1 and TRBJ2-1; D not resolved. The CDR3 consists of 11 residues. Germline V gene sequence: CDR1 SQVTM, CDR2 ANQGSEA. CDR3 nucleotides: TGCAGCGTTGTTTTTTACAGTGAGCAGTTCTTC. This gives the protein CSVVFYSEQFF.

This rearrangement joins TRBV28 to TRBJ2-7, with D possibly matching TRBD1 (6 bases). CDR1 and CDR2 from the germline V gene are MDHEN and SYDVKM. The V gene lost 3 bases and the J gene lost 4 bases, with 10 bases spanning the gap. This CDR3 is 13 amino acids long. CDR3 region: CASSFPGVYEQYF. The CDR3 DNA sequence: TGTGCCAGCAGTTTTCCAGGGGTGTACGAGCAGTACTTC. The full variable domain, its missing parts supplied by reference TRBV28 and TRBJ2-7, is DVKVTQSSRYLVKRTGEKVFLECVQDMDHENMFWYRQDPGLGLRLIYFSYDVKMKEKGDIPEGYSVSREKKERFSLILESASTNQTSMYLCASSFPGVYEQYFGPGTRLTVT.

In this sample, this clonotype turned up once. The chain is built from TRBV27 and TRBJ2-7, with D possibly being TRBD2 (5 bases). This CDR3 is built from 13 residues. Germline V gene data show CDR1 as MNHEY and CDR2 as SMNVEV (reference sequence). Between the trimmed V and J ends, which lost 5 bases and 4 bases, there was a span of 12 bases. CDR3 coding DNA: TGTGCCAGCAGTAAAACCGGGATATACGAGCAGTACTTC. It specifies CASSKTGIYEQYF.